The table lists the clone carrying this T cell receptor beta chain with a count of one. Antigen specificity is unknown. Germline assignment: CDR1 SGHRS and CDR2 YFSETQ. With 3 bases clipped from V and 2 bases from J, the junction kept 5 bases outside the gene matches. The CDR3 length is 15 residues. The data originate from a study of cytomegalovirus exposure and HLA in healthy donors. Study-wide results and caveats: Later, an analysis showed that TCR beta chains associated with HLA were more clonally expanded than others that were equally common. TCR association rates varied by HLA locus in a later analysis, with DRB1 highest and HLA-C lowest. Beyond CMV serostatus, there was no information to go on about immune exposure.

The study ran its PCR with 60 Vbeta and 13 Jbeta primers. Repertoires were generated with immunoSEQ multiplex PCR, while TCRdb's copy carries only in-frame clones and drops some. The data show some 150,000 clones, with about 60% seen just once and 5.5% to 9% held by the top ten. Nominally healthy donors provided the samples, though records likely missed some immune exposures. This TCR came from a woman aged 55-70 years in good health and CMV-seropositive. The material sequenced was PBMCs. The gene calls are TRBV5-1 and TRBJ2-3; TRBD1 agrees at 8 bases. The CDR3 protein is CASSSGQGYTDTQYF. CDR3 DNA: TGCGCCAGCAGCTCCGGACAGGGTTACACAGATACGCAGTATTTT.